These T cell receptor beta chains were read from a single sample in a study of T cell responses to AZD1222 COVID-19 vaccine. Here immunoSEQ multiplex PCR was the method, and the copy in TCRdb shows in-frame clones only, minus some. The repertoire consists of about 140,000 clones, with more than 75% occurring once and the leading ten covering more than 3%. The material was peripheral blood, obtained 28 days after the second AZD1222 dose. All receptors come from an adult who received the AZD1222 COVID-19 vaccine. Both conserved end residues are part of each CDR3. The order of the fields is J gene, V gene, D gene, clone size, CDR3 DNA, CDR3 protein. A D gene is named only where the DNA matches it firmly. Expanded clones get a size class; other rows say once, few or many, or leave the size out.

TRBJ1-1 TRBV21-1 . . TGTGCCAGACGACGGTGGTTACCCATGAACACTGAAGCTTTCTTT CARRRWLPMNTEAFF
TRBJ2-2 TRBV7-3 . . TGTGCCAGCAGCTTAGGAGGGACAGCGAACACCGGGGAGCTGTTTTTT CASSLGGTANTGELFF
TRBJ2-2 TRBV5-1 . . TGCGCCAGCTGTACAGAGACGAACACCGGGGAGCTGTTTTTT CASCTETNTGELFF
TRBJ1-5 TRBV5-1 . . TGCGCCAGCAGCTCCCCTCCGGTTGGCAATCAGCCCCAGCATTTT CASSSPPVGNQPQHF
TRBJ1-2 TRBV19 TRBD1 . TGTGCCAGTAGCCAAACAGGGGAGAGAACCTACACCTTC CASSQTGERTYTF
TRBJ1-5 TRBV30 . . TGTGCCTGGAGTGTACCCGGCAGCCTCCAGCCCCAGCATTTT CAWSVPGSLQPQHF
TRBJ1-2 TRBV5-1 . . TGCGCCAGCAGCTTGGAAGCGGCAGAGGCCTATGGCTACACCTTC CASSLEAAEAYGYTF
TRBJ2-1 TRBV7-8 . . TGTGCCAGCAGCTTAGAGGGCCTTGGAGCGAACTCCTACAATGAGCAGTTCTTC CASSLEGLGANSYNEQFF
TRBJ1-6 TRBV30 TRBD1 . TGTGCCTGGAGATTCGGACAGGGGGCATTCAATTCACCCCTCCACTTT CAWRFGQGAFNSPLHF
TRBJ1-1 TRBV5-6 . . TGTGCCAGCAGCCTAGCGGTACAGTCCATGAACACTGAAGCTTTCTTT CASSLAVQSMNTEAFF
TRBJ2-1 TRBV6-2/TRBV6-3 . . TGTGCCAGCAGTTACTCGGCGAGCCCTAATGAGCAGTTCTTC CASSYSASPNEQFF
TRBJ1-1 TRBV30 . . TGTGCCTGGTCCAGGGGAGGATGGAACACTGAAGCTTTCTTT CAWSRGGWNTEAFF
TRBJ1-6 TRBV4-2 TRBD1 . TGTGCCAGCAGCCGACAGGGAAATAATAATTCACCCCTCCACTTT CASSRQGNNNSPLHF
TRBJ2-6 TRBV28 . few TGTGCCAGCGACAGTGCCTCTGGGGCCAACGTCCTGACTTTC CASDSASGANVLTF
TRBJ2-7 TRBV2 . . TGTGCCAGCAGTACGAGAGAAGACTCCTACGAGCAGTACTTC CASSTREDSYEQYF
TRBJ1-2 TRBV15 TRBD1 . TGTGCCACCAACCCGGGACAGACTAACTATGGCTACACCTTC CATNPGQTNYGYTF
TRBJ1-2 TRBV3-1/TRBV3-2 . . TGTGCCAGCAGCCAAGCCAGGGCAAAGGGCTACACCTTC CASSQARAKGYTF
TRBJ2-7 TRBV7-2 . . TGTGCCAGCAGCACCGGGGACCACGCCTACGAGCAGTACTTC CASSTGDHAYEQYF
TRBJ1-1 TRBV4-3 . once TGCGCCAGCAGCCAAGAACCGCGGTATACTGAAGCTTTCTTT CASSQEPRYTEAFF
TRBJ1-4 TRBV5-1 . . TGCGCCAGCAGCTTGGTACCTCCAACTAATGAAAAACTGTTTTTT CASSLVPPTNEKLFF
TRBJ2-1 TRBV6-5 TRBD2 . TGTGCCAGCAGTTACGAGAGCGGGGGGAGTGAGCAGTTCTTC CASSYESGGSEQFF
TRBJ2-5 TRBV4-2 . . TGTGCCAGCAGCCAGTATGAGGCCGTTAAGACCCAGTACTTC CASSQYEAVKTQYF
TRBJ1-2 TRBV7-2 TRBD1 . TGTGCCAGCAGCTTACGTACGACGGGACAGGGGAATGGCTACACCTTC CASSLRTTGQGNGYTF
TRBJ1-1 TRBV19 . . TGTGCCAGTAGTATGGGGGGCAGGTCGAACACTGAAGCTTTCTTT CASSMGGRSNTEAFF
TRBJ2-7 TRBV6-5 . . TGTGCCAGCAGTTACTCGAACAGGCACCCCTACGAGCAGTACTTC CASSYSNRHPYEQYF
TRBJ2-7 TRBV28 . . TGTGCCAGCAGGACAGGTGGCTCCTACGAGCAGTACTTC CASRTGGSYEQYF
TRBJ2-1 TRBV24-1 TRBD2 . TGTGCCACCAGTGACGGGAGGACCCTCTCCTACAATGAGCAGTTCTTC CATSDGRTLSYNEQFF
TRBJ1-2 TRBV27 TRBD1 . TGTGCCAGCAGTTTAGGTCAGGGGGCGAACTATGGCTACACCTTC CASSLGQGANYGYTF